These 27 T cell receptor beta chains were all obtained from the same sample, sequenced in a study of CD8+ T cells in alopecia areata. cDNA serving as the sequencing template came from extracted, reverse transcribed RNA. Measured with immunoSEQ multiplex PCR; TCRdb has only the in-frame clones, and not every one. The sample contains 90,000 to 150,000 clones, about two fifths of which appear only once. The specimen sequenced was CD4+ T cells sorted from blood. The receptor source for this set is a human donor with alopecia areata.

The chain is built from TRBV29-1 and TRBJ2-3; D possibly corresponds to TRBD2 (7 bases). Germline V lookup: CDR1 SQVTM, CDR2 ANQGSEA. The CDR3 has 12 residues. Trimming removed 7 bases at V and 8 bases at J, with 16 bases between. In nucleotides, the CDR3 is TGCAGCGCCGTCTCGGGGGGCGGTACGCAGTATTTT. Translation: CSAVSGGGTQYF.

The rearrangement joins TRBV30 to TRBJ1-2; D might be TRBD1 (5 bases). This CDR3 is 13 amino acids long. The germline gives CDR1 GTSNPN, CDR2 SVGIG (reference sequence). V was shortened by 5 bases and J by 4 bases, with 14 bases between the two germline ends. CDR3 loop: CAWDSTALYGYTF. The CDR3 region has the DNA TGTGCCTGGGACTCGACAGCGCTCTATGGCTACACCTTC.

This clone was seen once. The chain links TRBV18 to TRBJ2-1; D is undetermined. V gave up 3 bases and J gave up 8 bases, with 11 bases separating them. CDR1 and CDR2 (germline): KGHSH, LQKENI. The CDR3 runs to 13 residues. The CDR3 DNA reads TGTGCCAGCTCACCCCAGATTTTGGATGAGCAGTTCTTC. Amino acid sequence: CASSPQILDEQFF. Filled out from reference TRBV18 and TRBJ2-1, the complete variable domain reads NAGVMQNPRHLVRRRGQEARLRCSPMKGHSHVYWYRQLPEEGLKFMVYLQKENIIDESGMPKERFSAEFPKEGPSILRIQQVVRGDSAAYFCASSPQILDEQFFGPGTRLTVL.

The chain combines TRBV9 with TRBJ1-2; 8 bases map to TRBD1. CDR3 length equals 15 residues. In germline, CDR1 is SGDLS, CDR2 YYNGEE. The V and J ends lost 4 bases and 4 bases, in that order; junction bases with no gene match: 9. CDR3 nucleotides: TGTGCCAGCAGCCCCGACCCGGGACAGGTCTATGGCTACACCTTC. Translated, it gives CASSPDPGQVYGYTF.

This clone has more than one count but fewer than ten. The CDR3 protein is CASSPTGGAETQYF. DNA for the CDR3: TGTGCCAGCAGTCCTACAGGGGGCGCGGAGACCCAGTACTTC. This sequence joins TRBV7-9 and TRBJ2-5; 9 nucleotides line up with TRBD1. The germline V gene has CDR1 SEHNR and CDR2 FQNEAQ (reference sequence). This CDR3 has 14 amino acids. V lost 6 bases and J lost 5; bases outside the gene matches: 7. Supplemented by reference TRBV7-9 and TRBJ2-5, the full variable domain reads DTGVSQNPRHKITKRGQNVTFRCDPISEHNRLYWYRQTLGQGPEFLTYFQNEAQLEKSRLLSDRFSAERPKGSFSTLEIQRTEQGDSAMYLCASSPTGGAETQYFGPGTRLLVL.

The chain employs TRBV15 and TRBJ2-1, with no clear D. Germline V gives CDR1 LNHNV, CDR2 YYDKDF (reference sequence). This CDR3 spans 13 amino acids. Trimming removed 7 bases from V and 5 bases from J, with 12 bases in between. In nucleotides, the CDR3 is TGTGCCACCACCCCCCCCGGCGACAATGAGCAGTTCTTC. It is translated as CATTPPGDNEQFF.

The chain uses TRBV5-1 and TRBJ1-1; TRBD1 aligns across 7 bases. The V gene end was trimmed by 5 bases and the J gene end by 1 base; junction bases not matched to a gene: 11. There are 16 residues in the CDR3. CDR1 SGHRS and CDR2 YFSETQ come from the germline V gene. CDR3 sequence reads: CASRSGTGDPNTEAFF. CDR3 coding DNA: TGCGCCAGCAGATCGGGAACAGGGGACCCGAACACTGAAGCTTTCTTT.

This clone was seen a few times. The chain is built from TRBV29-1 and TRBJ2-6; D is uncertain. The V end lost 8 bases, the J end lost 8 bases, and 22 bases lay between the germline ends. CDR1 SQVTM and CDR2 ANQGSEA come from the germline V gene. The length of the CDR3 is 15 residues. In DNA form, the CDR3 reads TGCAGCCACGGACCTGATCAAATGGGTACCAACGTCCTGACTTTC. Protein: CSHGPDQMGTNVLTF.

In this sample, this clone turned up a few times. The CDR3 DNA sequence: TGTGCCAGCAGCTCCCGGGGCCCAAGGCAGTATTTT. It is translated as CASSSRGPRQYF. This chain joins TRBV7-8 and TRBJ2-3, with D perhaps matching TRBD1 or TRBD2 (5 bases each). Trimming cost V 4 bases and J 11 bases, with 13 bases left between them. Per the germline V gene, CDR1 is SGHVS and CDR2 is FQNEAQ. The CDR3 extends over 12 amino acids.

Only a few counts were recorded for this clone. V is TRBV28 and J is TRBJ2-5, with 7 bases lining up with TRBD2. CDR3 length: 17 amino acids. Germline-derived CDR1 and CDR2 are MDHEN and SYDVKM. V lost 5 bases and J lost 5; bases outside the gene matches: 17. The CDR3 protein is CASSPPLGKTSVETQYF. In nucleotides, the CDR3 is TGTGCCAGCAGTCCGCCTCTAGGGAAAACTAGCGTGGAGACCCAGTACTTC. Drawing the rest from reference TRBV28 and TRBJ2-5, the complete variable domain is DVKVTQSSRYLVKRTGEKVFLECVQDMDHENMFWYRQDPGLGLRLIYFSYDVKMKEKGDIPEGYSVSREKKERFSLILESASTNQTSMYLCASSPPLGKTSVETQYFGPGTRLLVL.

The genes are TRBV28 and TRBJ1-5; no firm D call. Germline-derived CDR1 and CDR2 are MDHEN and SYDVKM. The CDR3 is 15 residues long. The V and J ends lost 6 bases and 3 bases respectively, with 15 bases between them. CDR3 residues: CASSPARAANQPQHF. The CDR3 region has the DNA TGTGCCAGCAGCCCGGCGCGGGCGGCCAATCAGCCCCAGCATTTT.

The chain recombines TRBV18 with TRBJ2-5; tentatively, D is TRBD2 (6 bases). Trimming took 6 bases from V and 2 from J, leaving 13 bases between them. The germline V gene has CDR1 KGHSH and CDR2 LQKENI. The CDR3 has 14 residues. CDR3 region: CASSPGEAQETQYF. CDR3 nucleotide sequence: TGTGCCAGCTCTCCGGGGGAGGCGCAAGAGACCCAGTACTTC.

The V and J genes are TRBV27 and TRBJ2-7; no clear D. Germline V lookup: CDR1 MNHEY, CDR2 SMNVEV (reference sequence). V lost 3 bases and J lost 2, with 11 bases in between. This CDR3 is built from 14 residues. CDR3 DNA sequence: TGTGCCAGCAGTTTGGGCGAGTCGACCTACGAGCAGTACTTC. This sequence encodes CASSLGESTYEQYF.

This clone was found a few times. The V gene is TRBV7-9, the J gene TRBJ2-7; D could derive from TRBD1 or TRBD2 (5 bases each). CDR1 SEHNR and CDR2 FQNEAQ come from the germline V gene (reference sequence). Trimming removed 10 bases from V and 3 bases from J, with 16 bases in between. The CDR3 contains 13 residues. The CDR3 bases are TGTGCCACCAACCGGGACGGTATCTACGAGCAGTACTTC. This codes for CATNRDGIYEQYF.

The chain employs TRBV11-2 and TRBJ2-5; D unclear. The CDR3 sequence is 14 residues long. The germline V gene has CDR1 SGHAT and CDR2 FQNNGV. The germline V and J ends were trimmed by 0 bases and 11 bases, with 16 bases remaining between them. For the CDR3, the DNA is TGTGCCAGCAGCTTAGAGAATTCGCCCGGGCCTCAGTACTTC. Protein: CASSLENSPGPQYF.

This clone has a handful of counts. The V gene is TRBV7-9, the J gene TRBJ2-7; D may be TRBD1 (5 bases). V was cut by 5 bases and J by 5 bases, with 13 bases left in between. The CDR3 consists of 13 residues. Germline-derived CDR1 and CDR2 are SEHNR and FQNEAQ (reference sequence). The CDR3 here is CASSPPGINEQYF. The CDR3, as DNA: TGTGCCAGCAGCCCACCAGGGATAAACGAGCAGTACTTC.

This clone was recorded a few times. This rearrangement joins TRBV9 to TRBJ1-3; TRBD1 is a possible D gene (5 bases). Germline CDR1 reads SGDLS; CDR2 reads YYNGEE. The length of the CDR3 is 15 residues. The ends were cut back, 2 bases at V and 1 base at J, with 10 bases in the middle. CDR3 residues: CASSVQGTSGNTIYF. The CDR3 region has the DNA TGTGCCAGCAGCGTGCAAGGGACGTCTGGAAACACCATATATTTT.

Regarding this clone: Other DNA sequences of this sample code for an identical CDR3. The chain employs TRBV4-3 and TRBJ2-5; D is unresolved. Trimming took 0 bases from V and 5 from J, leaving 7 bases between them. Germline CDR1 is LGHNA and CDR2 is YSLEER. CDR3 length: 13 amino acids. This CDR3 is CASSQDVGETQYF. The CDR3 DNA reads TGCGCCAGCAGCCAAGATGTGGGGGAGACCCAGTACTTC.

The chain has TRBV6-5 and TRBJ1-6; perhaps TRBD1 as D (6 bases). The length of the CDR3 is 15 residues. The V end lost 2 bases, the J end lost 6 bases, and 11 bases lay between the germline ends. CDR1 and CDR2 from the germline V gene are MNHEY and SVGAGI. The CDR3 DNA reads as TGTGCCAGCAGTTACGGAGGACAGTTTAATTCACCCCTCCACTTT. Residues: CASSYGGQFNSPLHF.

This clone was counted only a few times. The chain has TRBV7-9 and TRBJ2-3, with D maybe TRBD1 (5 bases). Trimming stripped 1 base from V and 1 base from J, with 12 bases between. In germline, CDR1 is SEHNR, CDR2 FQNEAQ (reference sequence). This CDR3 is 16 amino acids long. The CDR3 sequence is CASSLVSGLGTDTQYF. The CDR3 DNA sequence: TGTGCCAGCAGCTTAGTCTCAGGGTTGGGCACAGATACGCAGTATTTT. Based on the CDR3 plus reference TRBV7-9 and TRBJ2-3, the full variable domain is DTGVSQNPRHKITKRGQNVTFRCDPISEHNRLYWYRQTLGQGPEFLTYFQNEAQLEKSRLLSDRFSAERPKGSFSTLEIQRTEQGDSAMYLCASSLVSGLGTDTQYFGPGTRLTVL.

The V call is TRBV5-4, the J call TRBJ2-3; the match to TRBD1 covers 12 bases. Germline CDR1 SGHNT, CDR2 YYREEE (reference sequence). V trimming: 0 bases; J trimming: 1 base; junction bases outside the gene matches: 0. This CDR3 spans 16 amino acids. The CDR3 loop is CASSLGDRGRTDTQYF. The CDR3 DNA follows: TGTGCCAGCAGCTTGGGGGACAGGGGGCGCACAGATACGCAGTATTTT. Full variable domain (remainder filled in from reference TRBV5-4 and TRBJ2-3): ETGVTQSPTHLIKTRGQQVTLRCSSQSGHNTVSWYQQALGQGPQFIFQYYREEENGRGNFPPRFSGLQFPNYSSELNVNALELDDSALYLCASSLGDRGRTDTQYFGPGTRLTVL.

This clone was counted a few times. Other DNA sequences within the sample encode an identical CDR3. The rearrangement links TRBV30 to TRBJ1-3; D is unresolved. V lost 0 bases and J lost 3, with 3 bases in between. The CDR3 spans 12 residues. Germline CDR1 is GTSNPN and CDR2 is SVGIG (reference sequence). The DNA of the CDR3 is TGTGCCTGGAGTGTGGGTGGAAACACCATATATTTT. It encodes CAWSVGGNTIYF. The full variable domain, in which reference TRBV30 and TRBJ1-3 provide the parts outside the CDR3, is SQTIHQWPATLVQPVGSPLSLECTVEGTSNPNLYWYRQAAGRGLQLLFYSVGIGQISSEVPQNLSASRPQDRQFILSSKKLLLSDSGFYLCAWSVGGNTIYFGEGSWLTVV.

This chain connects TRBV7-2 to TRBJ2-1; D ambiguous. V dropped 1 base and J dropped 10 bases, with 11 bases sitting between them. CDR1 and CDR2 (germline): SGHTA, FQGNSA. CDR3 length: 13 amino acids. CDR3: CASSLDHRLEQFF. The CDR3, as DNA: TGTGCCAGCAGCTTAGACCATCGGCTAGAGCAGTTCTTC.

The chain carries TRBV28 and TRBJ2-1; weak D call: TRBD2 (5 bases). CDR3 length equals 12 residues. The V end was cut by 6 bases, the J end by 7 bases, with 10 bases between. Germline V lookup: CDR1 MDHEN, CDR2 SYDVKM. The CDR3 loop reads CASSPPGNEQFF. CDR3 nucleotide sequence: TGTGCCAGCAGCCCCCCGGGGAATGAGCAGTTCTTC.

There are a few counts of this clone. The chain joins TRBV10-3 to TRBJ1-5, with D uncertain. CDR1 and CDR2 from the germline V gene are ENHRY and SYGVKD. The CDR3 extends over 14 amino acids. With 3 bases removed from V and 3 bases from J, the gap between germline ends came to 9 bases. The CDR3, as DNA: TGTGCCATCAGTGACGAAGGTCTCAATCAGCCCCAGCATTTT. Its protein product is CAISDEGLNQPQHF.

In its sample, this clone was seen a few times. CDR3 residues: CASNPQLGNEQFF. The CDR3 region has the DNA TGTGCCAGCAACCCCCAGTTGGGTAATGAGCAGTTCTTC. This chain joins TRBV5-6 and TRBJ2-1, with D unresolved. The CDR3 contains 13 residues. V dropped 6 bases and J dropped 7 bases, with 14 bases sitting between them. Germline V gives CDR1 SGHDT, CDR2 YYEEEE.

The chain recombines TRBV20-1 with TRBJ2-7; no firm D call. CDR3 length equals 11 residues. V was pared by 3 bases and J by 6 bases, with 9 bases between. CDR1 is DFQATT, CDR2 SNEGSKA, per germline (reference sequence). The CDR3 is CSASLVREQYF. Here the CDR3 DNA reads TGCAGTGCTAGCCTAGTTCGCGAGCAGTACTTC.